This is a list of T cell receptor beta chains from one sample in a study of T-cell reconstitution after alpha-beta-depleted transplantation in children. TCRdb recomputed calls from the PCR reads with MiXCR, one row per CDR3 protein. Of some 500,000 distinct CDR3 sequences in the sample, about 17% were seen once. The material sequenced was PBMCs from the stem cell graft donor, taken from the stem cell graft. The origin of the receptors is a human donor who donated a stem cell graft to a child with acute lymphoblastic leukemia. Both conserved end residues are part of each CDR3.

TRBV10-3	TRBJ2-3	CAISESLGLGPDTDTQYF
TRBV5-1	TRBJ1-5	CASSPGDRGDWQPQHF
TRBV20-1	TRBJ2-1	CSAGALQNDQWRNEQFF
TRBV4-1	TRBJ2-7	CASSLEGQLYEQYF
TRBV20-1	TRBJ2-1	CSARSFSMSAYNEQFF
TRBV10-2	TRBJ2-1	CASSESRRGNEQFF
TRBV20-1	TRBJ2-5	CSARDGGSRLAGGETQYF
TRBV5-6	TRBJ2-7	CASSLRPGQGIYEQYF
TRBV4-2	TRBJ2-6	CASSPVAGRSGANVLTF
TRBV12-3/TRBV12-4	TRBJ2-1	CASSLAVEGPHNEQFF
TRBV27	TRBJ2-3	CASSLHRRRVQIRDQYF
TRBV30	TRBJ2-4	CAWSSIGLAGGNIQYF
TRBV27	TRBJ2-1	CASSLGSRPYNEQFF
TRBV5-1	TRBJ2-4	CASSFTGGRIQYF
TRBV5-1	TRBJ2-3	CASSLARDGNNADTQYF
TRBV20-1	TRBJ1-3	CSAPDRSSSGNTIYF
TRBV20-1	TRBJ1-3	CSARAPLRDGNTIYF
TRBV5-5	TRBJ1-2	CASSSGISGTSIYGYTF
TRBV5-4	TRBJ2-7	CASSFVGRLVYEQYF
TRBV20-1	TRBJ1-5	CSASGGDQPQHF
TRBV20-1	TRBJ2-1	CSARGAGAGRYNEQFF
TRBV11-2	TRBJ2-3	CASSVGTSWQDTQYF
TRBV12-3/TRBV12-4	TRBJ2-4	CASSLQGWGDIQYF
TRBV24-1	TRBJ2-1	CATSGGSSYNEQFF
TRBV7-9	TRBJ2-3	CASSWSSVFTDTQYF
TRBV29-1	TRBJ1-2	CSVGTASYGYTF
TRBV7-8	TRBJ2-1	CASRSQGFASYNEQFF
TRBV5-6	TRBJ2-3	CASDRVMGDTQYF
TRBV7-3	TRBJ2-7	CASSLEASGPYEQYF
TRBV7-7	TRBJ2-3	CASSLGGSPDTQYF
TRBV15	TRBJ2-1	CATSRDTAYNEQFF
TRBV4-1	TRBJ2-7	CASSQLISRDSDPNEQYF
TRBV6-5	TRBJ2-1	CASSYAGMAYNEQFF
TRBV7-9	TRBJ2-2	CAKQGVNTGELFF
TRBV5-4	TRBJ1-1	CASSFEGVGTEAFF
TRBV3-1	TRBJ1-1	CASSLLRSNTEAFF
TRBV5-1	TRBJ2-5	CASSYSQETQYF
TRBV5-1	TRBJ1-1	CASSGTGWGNTEAFF
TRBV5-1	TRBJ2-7	CASSLVRGGQPGDEQYF
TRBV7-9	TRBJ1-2	CASSLAGGRALGYTF
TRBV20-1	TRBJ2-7	CSALGANEQYF
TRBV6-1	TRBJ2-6	CASRPTGVSGANVLTF
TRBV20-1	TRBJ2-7	CSAKGASYEQYF
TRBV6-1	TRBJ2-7	CASRLTASYEQYF
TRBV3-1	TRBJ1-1	CASSHWAGSMNTEAFF
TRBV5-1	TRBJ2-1	CASSHRTTGGFYNEQFF
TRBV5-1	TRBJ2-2	CASSRRGTGELFF
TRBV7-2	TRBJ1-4	CASSLDLRGVEKLFF
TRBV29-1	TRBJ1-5	CSATDSNQPQHF
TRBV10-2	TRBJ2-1	CASSENQATYNEQFF
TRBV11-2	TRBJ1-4	CASSPQREKLFF
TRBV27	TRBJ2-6	CASSSSYPGTVRAPSGANVLTF
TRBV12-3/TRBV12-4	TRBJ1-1	CASSLGQGIGAFF